This paragraph covers one TCR beta chain sequence. As yet, its antigen is unknown. In germline, CDR1 is MNHEY, CDR2 SMNVEV (reference sequence). V dropped 6 bases and J dropped 6; count of bases not matched to a gene: 28. This CDR3 spans 20 amino acids. PCR primers comprised 60 Vbeta and 13 Jbeta primers. TCRdb's table, derived via immunoSEQ multiplex PCR, lists solely in-frame clones and lacks some. The sample yields about 180,000 clones, about 82% seen once. These data belong to a study of cytomegalovirus exposure and HLA in healthy donors. Points from the study as a whole: Because they were indistinguishable, some V segments, including TRBV6-2 and TRBV6-3, were excluded.

The chain has TRBV27 and TRBJ2-7; 8 positions agree with TRBD2. The sequenced sample was PBMCs. This sequence was found in a woman in her forties or fifties in good health and CMV-seropositive. CDR3 region: CASSRPGGQGLAGWIGEQYF. The CDR3 coding sequence is TGTGCCAGCAGCCGGCCGGGGGGGCAAGGACTAGCAGGTTGGATCGGCGAGCAGTACTTC.